The next 30 T cell receptor beta chains were all read from a single sample in a study of blood T cell repertoires in COVID-19. Data came from immunoSEQ multiplex PCR; TCRdb stores just in-frame clones and leaves some out. The sample has approximately 250,000 clones, under 90% seen once. The specimen was PBMCs or T cells enriched from blood (not recorded which). The source of these receptors is a young man with acute COVID-19.

The chain couples TRBV15 to TRBJ2-5; unclear D gene. Germline CDR1 and CDR2: LNHNV and YYDKDF (reference sequence). Between the trimmed V and J ends, which lost 1 base and 2 bases, there was a span of 2 bases. This CDR3 spans 12 amino acids. The CDR3 reads CATSRAQETQYF. The CDR3 DNA sequence: TGTGCCACCAGCAGAGCACAAGAGACCCAGTACTTC.

The genes are TRBV7-3 and TRBJ1-1; 9 bases line up with TRBD1. CDR1 and CDR2 from the germline V gene are SGHTA and FQGTGA. The CDR3 totals 16 residues. The ends lost 4 bases at V and 1 base at J; junction bases unmatched: 7. CDR3 bases: TGTGCCAGCAGCTCCCCGATGGGACAGGGGAACACTGAAGCTTTCTTT. Its protein is CASSSPMGQGNTEAFF.

This sequence joins TRBV6-1 and TRBJ1-4, with a tentative D call TRBD1 (5 bases). This CDR3 spans 17 amino acids. The V gene lost 2 bases and the J gene lost 3 bases, with 16 bases spanning the gap. The germline gives CDR1 MNHNS, CDR2 SASEGT. In DNA form, the CDR3 reads TGTGCCAGCAGTGAATTTCCTCGGGGGACGGCTAATGAAAAACTGTTTTTT. This gives the protein CASSEFPRGTANEKLFF.

This chain uses TRBV7-6 with TRBJ1-2; D is ambiguous. V dropped 5 bases and J dropped 6 bases, with 16 bases sitting between them. The V gene's germline CDR1 is SGHVS and CDR2 FNYEAQ. The CDR3 covers 14 residues. The CDR3 bases are TGTGCCAGCAGCCCCGAATGGGCGAGAAATGGCTACACCTTC. This codes for CASSPEWARNGYTF. Complete variable domain (other parts from reference TRBV7-6 and TRBJ1-2): GAGVSQSPRYKVTKRGQDVALRCDPISGHVSLYWYRQALGQGPEFLTYFNYEAQQDKSGLPNDRFSAERPEGSISTLTIQRTEQRDSAMYRCASSPEWARNGYTFGSGTRLTVV.

The chain combines TRBV15 with TRBJ1-2, with a tentative D call TRBD1 (6 bases). CDR1 LNHNV and CDR2 YYDKDF come from the germline V gene (reference sequence). The V end lost 1 base, the J end lost 11 bases, and 14 bases lay between the germline ends. CDR3 size: 13 residues. DNA of the CDR3: TGTGCCACCAGCAGAGTGTTGGGACACAGGTACACCTTC. It is translated as CATSRVLGHRYTF.

The chain recombines TRBV7-6 with TRBJ1-6; D perhaps matches TRBD1 (6 bases). The CDR3 extends over 17 amino acids. The V end was cut by 5 bases, the J end by 4 bases, with 18 bases between. Germline lookup yields CDR1 SGHVS and CDR2 FNYEAQ. Here the CDR3 reads CASSPGAGGQYNSPLHF. The CDR3 nucleotides are TGTGCCAGCAGCCCAGGGGCGGGGGGCCAGTATAATTCACCCCTCCACTTT.

Remarks on this clone: A junction end diverges from the germline sequence, so it may reflect a read error. The chain has TRBV5-1 and TRBJ2-3; TRBD2 matches 13 bases. This CDR3 contains 16 residues. Germline V gene sequence: CDR1 SGHRS, CDR2 YFSETQ. The CDR3 coding sequence is TGTGCCAGCAGCCTCGGGACTAGCGGGACCTCTAGCACGCAGTATTTT. Residues: CASSLGTSGTSSTQYF.

CDR3 bases: TGCGCCAGCAGCTTGTCGTCTCGTAACACCGGGGAGCTGTTTTTT. This gives the protein CASSLSSRNTGELFF. The rearrangement links TRBV5-1 to TRBJ2-2; D is undetermined. The germline V and J ends were trimmed by 1 base and 2 bases, with 9 bases remaining between them. CDR3 length equals 15 residues. Germline CDR1 SGHRS, CDR2 YFSETQ.

The chain links TRBV19 to TRBJ1-5; D perhaps matches TRBD1 (6 bases). CDR3 size: 20 residues. The germline V gene encodes CDR1 LNHDA and CDR2 SQIVND (reference sequence). V lost 0 bases to trimming and J lost 2 bases, with 23 bases between them. The CDR3, as DNA: TGTGCCAGTAGTATAGATGGGATGCAGGGGAGAGGTTTGGGCAATCAGCCCCAGCATTTT. Its protein is CASSIDGMQGRGLGNQPQHF.

The chain recombines TRBV7-9 with TRBJ1-6; D is uncertain. The germline gives CDR1 SEHNR, CDR2 FQNEAQ (reference sequence). The CDR3 extends over 14 amino acids. Between the trimmed V and J ends, which lost 5 bases and 9 bases, there was a span of 14 bases. In DNA form, the CDR3 reads TGTGCCAGCAGCGCAGACGAGCCGGGTTCACCCCTCCACTTT. Amino acid sequence: CASSADEPGSPLHF.

About this clone: The junction departs from germline at one end; a sequencing error may be responsible. The chain carries TRBV5-1 and TRBJ2-1, with TRBD1 as a possible D gene (6 bases). The CDR3 spans 17 residues. Germline values: CDR1 SGHRS, CDR2 YFSETQ. The DNA for the CDR3 is TGTGCCAGCAGCTTGAAAGGAGCTCGGACAGCAAACAATGAGCAGTTCTTC. Encoded protein: CASSLKGARTANNEQFF. The full variable domain, rest sourced from reference TRBV5-1 and TRBJ2-1, is KAGVTQTPRYLIKTRGQQVTLSCSPISGHRSVSWYQQTPGQGLQFLFEYFSETQRNKGNFPGRFSGRQFSNSRSEMNVSTLELGDSALYLCASSLKGARTANNEQFFGPGTRLTVL.

A word on this clone: Relative to the germline gene, one junction end is altered; a read error may explain this. V is TRBV5-1 and J is TRBJ2-2, with 9 bases matching TRBD2. This CDR3 contains 17 residues. CDR1 SGHRS and CDR2 YFSETQ come from the germline V gene. The CDR3 DNA reads as TGTGCCAGCAGCTTTAAGGGGACTAGCATCGGCGCCGGGGAGCTGTTTTTT. Residues: CASSFKGTSIGAGELFF.

This rearrangement joins TRBV11-2 to TRBJ1-4; D is undetermined. Germline values: CDR1 SGHAT, CDR2 FQNNGV. This CDR3 is built from 14 residues. The V end lost 0 bases, the J end lost 5 bases, and 7 bases lay between the germline ends. CDR3 DNA sequence: TGTGCCAGCAGCTTAGATCGCCGGAATGAAAAACTGTTTTTT. Amino acids: CASSLDRRNEKLFF.

The chain carries TRBV9 and TRBJ2-1; D gene ambiguous. V lost 3 bases to trimming and J lost 7 bases, with 14 bases between them. The CDR3 is 14 residues long. Germline-derived CDR1 and CDR2 are SGDLS and YYNGEE. The CDR3 sequence: CASSAGSTSNEQFF. CDR3 in DNA: TGTGCCAGCAGCGCGGGTTCTACCTCAAATGAGCAGTTCTTC.

This clone was counted between two and nine times. V is TRBV13 and J is TRBJ2-2, with 8 bases matching TRBD1. V dropped 6 bases and J dropped 4; count of bases not matched to a gene: 7. The CDR3 length is 15 residues. The germline V gene encodes CDR1 PRHDT and CDR2 FYEKMQ (reference sequence). The CDR3 DNA follows: TGTGCCAGCAGGTCGACAGGGGTGGGCACCGGGGAGCTGTTTTTT. Protein: CASRSTGVGTGELFF.

The V gene is TRBV27, the J gene TRBJ2-1, with 10 bases aligning to TRBD2. CDR3 length: 16 residues. The junction had 9 bases not matched to a gene; V was cut back by 6 bases and J by 4 bases. Looked up from germline, CDR1 is MNHEY and CDR2 is SMNVEV (reference sequence). CDR3 nucleotide sequence: TGTGCCAGCAGACCCGATAGCGGGGGGCGGTACAATGAGCAGTTCTTC. Amino acid sequence: CASRPDSGGRYNEQFF.

The chain couples TRBV29-1 to TRBJ2-2, with a possible D match to TRBD1 (6 bases). Germline V lookup: CDR1 SQVTM, CDR2 ANQGSEA. The V and J ends lost 4 bases and 12 bases respectively, with 9 bases between them. The CDR3 is 10 residues long. CDR3 sequence reads: CSVGTVQLFF. CDR3 nucleotide sequence: TGCAGCGTTGGGACAGTCCAGCTGTTTTTT.

V gene TRBV6-4 combines with J gene TRBJ2-3; maybe TRBD1 (6 bases). The CDR3 runs to 15 residues. V lost 3 bases to trimming and J lost 0 bases, with 10 bases between them. Germline V gene sequence: CDR1 MRHNA, CDR2 SNTAGT. The CDR3 spells CASSEGAASTDTQYF. The CDR3 bases are TGTGCCAGCAGTGAGGGGGCAGCTAGCACAGATACGCAGTATTTT.

The chain combines TRBV6-5 with TRBJ1-3, with TRBD1 matching over 9 bases. This CDR3 is 15 amino acids long. With 0 bases clipped from V and 8 bases from J, the junction kept 5 bases outside the gene matches. Germline V gene lookup returns CDR1 MNHEY and CDR2 SVGAGI. CDR3 in amino acids: CASSYSGQGQHTIYF. The CDR3 DNA reads TGTGCCAGCAGTTACTCGGGACAGGGTCAACACACCATATATTTT.

DNA of the CDR3: TGTGCCAGCACCCGGGACAGGGTGAGGGATACGCAGTATTTT. As protein: CASTRDRVRDTQYF. The chain recombines TRBV6-5 with TRBJ2-3, with 9 nucleotides matching TRBD1. V gave up 7 bases and J gave up 6 bases; unmatched junction bases: 8. The length of the CDR3 is 14 residues. Germline values: CDR1 MNHEY, CDR2 SVGAGI.

The chain has TRBV11-1 and TRBJ2-7; 9 bases map to TRBD2. Trimming took 5 bases from V and 0 from J; bases not matched to a gene: 2. The germline V gene encodes CDR1 SGHAT and CDR2 FQDESV (reference sequence). The CDR3 loop spans 14 amino acids. CDR3 region: CASSRSGSSYEQYV. The CDR3 DNA is TGTGCCAGCAGCCGTAGCGGGAGCTCCTACGAGCAGTACGTC.

The sample holds a few counts of this clone. CDR3 nucleotides: TGTGCCAGCAGTTACTTACGGACAGGGGGCGGCTATGGCTACACCTTC. Protein product: CASSYLRTGGGYGYTF. The V gene is TRBV6-5, the J gene TRBJ1-2; 11 bases are shared with TRBD1. CDR1 and CDR2 from the germline V gene are MNHEY and SVGAGI. The CDR3 extends over 16 amino acids. V trimming: 1 base; J trimming: 4 bases; junction bases outside the gene matches: 5.

The chain is built from TRBV6-5 and TRBJ2-3; D is possibly TRBD1 (6 bases). Trimming stripped 4 bases from V and 3 bases from J, with 14 bases between. In germline, CDR1 is MNHEY, CDR2 SVGAGI. The length of the CDR3 is 15 residues. CDR3 DNA: TGTGCCAGCAGTTTTACAGGGAAAGGTACAGATACGCAGTATTTT. Protein sequence: CASSFTGKGTDTQYF.

This clone was observed a handful of times. In nucleotides, the CDR3 is TGCGCCAGCAGCCCGAAATCCCTAGGTGGTGGAAACACCATATATTTT. This codes for CASSPKSLGGGNTIYF. The chain has TRBV4-1 and TRBJ1-3; no clear D. The germline V and J ends were trimmed by 4 bases and 3 bases, with 16 bases remaining between them. This CDR3 comprises 16 residues. CDR1 and CDR2 from the germline V gene are MGHRA and YSYEKL.

The V call is TRBV5-1, the J call TRBJ2-7; 10 bases are a match to TRBD1. Germline V CDR1 and CDR2: SGHRS, YFSETQ. This CDR3 contains 15 residues. The CDR3: CASSFSGTGDQEQYV. DNA for the CDR3: TGTGCCAGCAGCTTCTCTGGGACAGGGGATCAAGAGCAGTACGTC.

The chain joins TRBV7-2 to TRBJ1-5, with unresolved D. This CDR3 has 18 amino acids. The germline V gene encodes CDR1 SGHTA and CDR2 FQGNSA. The ends were cut back, 1 base at V and 2 bases at J, with 18 bases in the middle. The CDR3: CASSLGFFDTDRNQPQHF. CDR3 DNA sequence: TGTGCCAGCAGCTTAGGTTTCTTCGACACAGATCGCAATCAGCCCCAGCATTTT. Full variable domain (outside the CDR3, taken from reference TRBV7-2 and TRBJ1-5): GAGVSQSPSNKVTEKGKDVELRCDPISGHTALYWYRQSLGQGLEFLIYFQGNSAPDKSGLPSDRFSAERTGGSVSTLTIQRTQQEDSAVYLCASSLGFFDTDRNQPQHFGDGTRLSIL.

The chain has TRBV7-3 and TRBJ2-1, with TRBD2 matching 11 bases. CDR3 size: 17 residues. Trimming cost V 5 bases and J 8 bases; bases outside gene matches: 14. Germline V CDR1 and CDR2: SGHTA, FQGTGA. CDR3 sequence: CASSHTPLAGGTHEQFF. Written as DNA, the CDR3 is TGTGCCAGCAGCCATACTCCTCTAGCGGGAGGCACCCATGAGCAGTTCTTC.

The CDR3 sequence: CASSLGQVAGNTIYF. The DNA for the CDR3 is TGTGCCAGCAGTCTGGGGCAGGTCGCTGGAAACACCATATATTTT. The chain has TRBV28 and TRBJ1-3; maybe TRBD1 (5 bases). The V end was cut by 5 bases, the J end by 2 bases, with 13 bases between. This CDR3 is built from 15 residues. Germline assignment: CDR1 MDHEN and CDR2 SYDVKM.

The sample holds one count of this clone. This rearrangement joins TRBV5-1 to TRBJ2-3, with D tentatively TRBD2 (5 bases). The CDR3 covers 17 residues. CDR1 is SGHRS, CDR2 YFSETQ, per germline. V was clipped by 4 bases and J by 1 base, with 19 bases between them. CDR3 DNA: TGCGCCAGCAGCCCCGGACTGCGTGCCCAGGGCACAGATACGCAGTATTTT. Amino acids: CASSPGLRAQGTDTQYF.

This clone was seen just once. V is TRBV7-8 and J is TRBJ1-1; D gene ambiguous. The CDR3 sequence is 14 residues long. Germline V gene lookup returns CDR1 SGHVS and CDR2 FQNEAQ. V lost 1 base, J lost 1 base, and 7 bases lay in between. DNA for the CDR3: TGTGCCAGCAGCTTAGTCGAGGGGAACACTGAAGCTTTCTTT. Translated: CASSLVEGNTEAFF.